The clone carrying this T cell receptor beta chain showed up just once. This record comes from a study of blood T cell repertoires in COVID-19. Turning to the study itself: COVID-19 samples from acute and convalescent phases originated in the United States, Italy and Spain. T cells, B-cell-depleted T cells, or PBMCs provided the cDNA or gDNA that served as material.

Per the original data handling: Cell counts per sample came from amplifying reference gene primers. Method: immunoSEQ multiplex PCR; TCRdb's copy keeps in-frame clones and lacks some. Clonal size and the V and J genes are those of that table, whereas D and trimming came from the DNA. The sample lists fewer than 150,000 clones; about 86% were seen once. The sequenced sample was peripheral blood. The sequence was collected from a woman aged 50 to 60 with active or convalescent COVID-19.

This CDR3 is CASSPIQGTSANRNTIYF. In DNA form, the CDR3 reads TGTGCCAGCAGTCCCATTCAGGGGACCTCGGCGAATAGAAACACCATATATTTT. The V and J genes are TRBV6-6 and TRBJ1-3; possibly TRBD1 for D (6 bases). V lost 5 bases to trimming and J lost 5 bases, with 25 bases between them. CDR3 size: 18 residues. In germline, CDR1 is MNHNY, CDR2 SVGAGI (reference sequence).